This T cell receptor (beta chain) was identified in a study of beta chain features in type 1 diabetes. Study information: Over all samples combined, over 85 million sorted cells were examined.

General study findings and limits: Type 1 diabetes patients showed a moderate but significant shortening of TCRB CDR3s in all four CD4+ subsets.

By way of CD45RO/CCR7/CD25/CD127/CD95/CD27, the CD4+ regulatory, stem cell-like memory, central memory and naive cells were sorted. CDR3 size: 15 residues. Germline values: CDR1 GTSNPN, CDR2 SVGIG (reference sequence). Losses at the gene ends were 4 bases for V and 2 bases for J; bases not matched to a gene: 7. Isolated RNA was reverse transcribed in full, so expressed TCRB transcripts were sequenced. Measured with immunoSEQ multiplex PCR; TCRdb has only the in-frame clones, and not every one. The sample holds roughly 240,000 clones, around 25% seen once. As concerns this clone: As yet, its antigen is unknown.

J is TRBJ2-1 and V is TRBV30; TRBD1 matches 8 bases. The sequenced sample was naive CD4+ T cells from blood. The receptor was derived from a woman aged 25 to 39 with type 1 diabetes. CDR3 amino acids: CAWNHGTGPYNEQFF. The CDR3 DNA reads TGTGCCTGGAACCACGGGACAGGCCCCTACAATGAGCAGTTCTTC.